What follows are 32 T cell receptor beta chains derived from one specimen sequenced in a study of vaccination and CD4 T cells after COVID-19. The Oncomine TCR Beta short-read assay sequenced DNA from cultured CD4+ T cells. TCRdb independently ran MiXCR on the PCR reads; one entry per CDR3 protein. The data hold under 20,000 distinct CDR3 sequences, with 49% observed a single time. Their antigen targets remain unknown. Stated treatment: roughly 10-day PBMC culture with coronavirus spike peptide pools or control peptides (ViraFEST assay). Sequencing was carried out using CD4+ T cells from blood, cultured in vitro. The receptors here all came from a human donor who had recovered from COVID-19.

This clonotype was seen just once. The gene calls are TRBV5-4 and TRBJ2-3, with D perhaps matching TRBD1 (5 bases). The ends were cut back, 0 bases at V and 2 bases at J, with 7 bases in the middle. The CDR3 extends over 14 amino acids. Germline V gene lookup returns CDR1 SGHNT and CDR2 YYREEE (reference sequence). The CDR3 spells CASSLDRLTDTQYF. The CDR3 coding sequence is TGTGCCAGCAGCTTGGACAGGCTCACAGATACGCAGTATTTT.

Only one count was recorded for this clonotype. The rearrangement uses TRBV2 and TRBJ1-2; D is ambiguous. Germline V CDR1 and CDR2: SNHLY, FYNNEI. V gave up 5 bases and J gave up 8 bases, with 12 bases separating them. The CDR3 runs 12 residues. CDR3 in DNA: TGTGCCAGCAGTTTGCGGTTGGAGGGCTACACCTTC. Protein sequence: CASSLRLEGYTF.

The table lists this clonotype with a few counts. The chain uses TRBV11-2 and TRBJ2-1, with TRBD1 matching 9 bases. The V gene's germline CDR1 is SGHAT and CDR2 FQNNGV. V shed 5 bases and J 6 bases; nucleotides not matched to a gene: 5. This CDR3 region has 14 residues. CDR3 coding DNA: TGTGCCAGCAGCCGGGACAGGGCTAGCAATGAGCAGTTCTTC. Translated, it gives CASSRDRASNEQFF.

The chain has TRBV24-1 and TRBJ2-7; maybe TRBD2 (6 bases). Germline values: CDR1 KGHDR, CDR2 SFDVKD. V shed 6 bases and J shed 6 bases, with 14 bases lying between them. The CDR3 covers 13 residues. The chain's CDR3 is CATSSGLRGEQYF. The CDR3 DNA follows: TGTGCCACCAGTTCAGGACTAAGGGGCGAGCAGTACTTC.

There are a few counts of this clonotype. In DNA form, the CDR3 reads TGTGCCAGCAGTAGCGGGGCGTATAGCAATCAGCCCCAGCATTTT. Translated, it gives CASSSGAYSNQPQHF. The chain is built from TRBV6-1 and TRBJ1-5, with a tentative D call TRBD1 (5 bases). Germline V CDR1 and CDR2: MNHNS, SASEGT. With 5 bases removed from V and 0 bases from J, the gap between germline ends came to 11 bases. The CDR3 is 15 amino acids.

The V call is TRBV7-6, the J call TRBJ2-7; D is ambiguous. V shed 0 bases and J shed 0 bases, with 12 bases lying between them. The CDR3 consists of 16 residues. In germline, CDR1 is SGHVS, CDR2 FNYEAQ. The CDR3 DNA reads as TGTGCCAGCAGCTTAGCGCTCCCAGGTCCCTCCTACGAGCAGTACTTC. Residues: CASSLALPGPSYEQYF. Variable domain in full (rest from reference TRBV7-6 and TRBJ2-7): GAGVSQSPRYKVTKRGQDVALRCDPISGHVSLYWYRQALGQGPEFLTYFNYEAQQDKSGLPNDRFSAERPEGSISTLTIQRTEQRDSAMYRCASSLALPGPSYEQYFGPGTRLTVT.

This clonotype was counted only a few times. The gene calls are TRBV10-3 and TRBJ1-6, with TRBD1 matching over 7 bases. This CDR3 spans 14 amino acids. Looked up from germline, CDR1 is ENHRY and CDR2 is SYGVKD. Losses at the gene ends were 5 bases for V and 8 bases for J; bases not matched to a gene: 6. Here the CDR3 reads CAISTGQSDSPLHF. Written as DNA, the CDR3 is TGTGCCATCAGTACGGGACAGTCAGATTCACCCCTCCACTTT.

The CDR3 DNA is TGTGCCAGCAGCTTAGCGGCAGGGGTTTTGGTCACTGAAGCTTTCTTT. Amino acid sequence: CASSLAAGVLVTEAFF. The chain links TRBV7-2 to TRBJ1-1; D is possibly TRBD1 (6 bases). The ends were cut back, 0 bases at V and 4 bases at J, with 15 bases in the middle. Germline assignment: CDR1 SGHTA and CDR2 FQGNSA. This CDR3 spans 16 amino acids.

The rearrangement links TRBV5-4 to TRBJ2-7, with D maybe TRBD2 (5 bases). The CDR3 loop spans 14 amino acids. V was trimmed by 0 bases and J by 1 base, leaving 8 bases between them. CDR1 and CDR2 (germline): SGHNT, YYREEE (reference sequence). The CDR3 nucleotides read TGTGCCAGCAGCTTGGATCCGGGGTCCTACGAGCAGTACTTC. Encoded protein: CASSLDPGSYEQYF. Based on the CDR3 plus reference TRBV5-4 and TRBJ2-7, the full variable domain is ETGVTQSPTHLIKTRGQQVTLRCSSQSGHNTVSWYQQALGQGPQFIFQYYREEENGRGNFPPRFSGLQFPNYSSELNVNALELDDSALYLCASSLDPGSYEQYFGPGTRLTVT.

The J gene is TRBJ1-1, the V gene TRBV12-3 or TRBV12-4; TRBD1 matches 8 bases. The CDR3 sequence is 15 residues long. Trimming at V came to 7 bases and at J to 1 base, leaving 8 bases not matched to a gene. The CDR3 loop is CASTPGQGWNTEAFF. The CDR3 DNA sequence: TGTGCCAGCACCCCTGGACAGGGCTGGAACACTGAAGCTTTCTTT.

The CDR3 here is CASSLAAGGELFF. CDR3 nucleotides: TGTGCCAGCAGCTTGGCAGCGGGCGGGGAGCTGTTTTTT. The chain recombines TRBV7-9 with TRBJ2-2; D is possibly TRBD2 (6 bases). Germline assignment: CDR1 SEHNR and CDR2 FQNEAQ (reference sequence). V dropped 3 bases and J dropped 7 bases, with 9 bases sitting between them. The CDR3 runs to 13 residues.

The chain employs TRBV5-1 and TRBJ1-6, with 7 bases identical to TRBD1. J was trimmed by 7 bases and V by 1 base; bases with no gene match: 5. There are 15 residues in the CDR3. Germline CDR1 SGHRS, CDR2 YFSETQ. CDR3 nucleotide sequence: TGCGCCAGCAGCTTGATCGTGGGACAGAATTCACCCCTCCACTTT. This codes for CASSLIVGQNSPLHF.

The chain carries TRBV7-2 and TRBJ2-7; 9 nucleotides agree with TRBD2. Per the germline V gene, CDR1 is SGHTA and CDR2 is FQGNSA. This CDR3 contains 15 residues. Unmatched junction bases numbered 3, after V lost 1 base and J lost 2 bases. The CDR3 DNA sequence: TGTGCCAGCAGCTTAGGGGCGGGGGGGCCCTACGAGCAGTACTTC. Encoded protein: CASSLGAGGPYEQYF.

This chain uses TRBV7-2 with TRBJ2-1, with TRBD2 as a possible D gene (6 bases). The CDR3 covers 16 residues. Trimming removed 3 bases at V and 4 bases at J, with 16 bases between. Germline V gene data show CDR1 as SGHTA and CDR2 as FQGNSA. The CDR3 loop is CASSFRDSPLYNEQFF. The CDR3 bases are TGTGCCAGCAGCTTTCGGGACTCCCCTTTGTACAATGAGCAGTTCTTC.

The chain uses TRBV29-1 and TRBJ2-2, with D unclear. The CDR3 runs 14 residues. From germline, CDR1 is SQVTM and CDR2 ANQGSEA. The V end lost 4 bases, the J end lost 3 bases, and 12 bases lay between the germline ends. The CDR3 DNA follows: TGCAGCGTTGCCGCCGGCCCTTACACCGGGGAGCTGTTTTTT. This translates into CSVAAGPYTGELFF.

This clonotype was seen only a few times. The J gene is TRBJ1-5, the V gene TRBV20-1; no firm D call. V was cut by 0 bases and J by 0 bases, with 6 bases left in between. The CDR3 has 14 amino acids. Looked up from germline, CDR1 is DFQATT and CDR2 is SNEGSKA (reference sequence). CDR3 in amino acids: CSAREGGSNQPQHF. CDR3 nucleotides: TGCAGTGCTAGAGAGGGCGGTAGCAATCAGCCCCAGCATTTT.

The gene calls are TRBV30 and TRBJ2-2; D is perhaps TRBD2 (5 bases). Trimming shortened V by 5 bases and J by 6 bases, and 16 bases separated the two germline ends. There are 14 residues in the CDR3. Germline V CDR1 and CDR2: GTSNPN, SVGIG (reference sequence). The CDR3 DNA sequence: TGTGCCTGGCGACCCTTCGGGGAGCCCGGGGAGCTGTTTTTT. This codes for CAWRPFGEPGELFF.

The chain recombines TRBV20-1 with TRBJ2-7; possibly TRBD2 for D (6 bases). CDR1 is DFQATT, CDR2 SNEGSKA, per germline (reference sequence). The ends were cut back, 3 bases at V and 3 bases at J, with 15 bases in the middle. The CDR3 extends over 14 amino acids. For the CDR3, the DNA is TGCAGTGCTAGTTACGGGAGTGGACTCTACGAGCAGTACTTC. It encodes CSASYGSGLYEQYF.

This clonotype was seen a single time. The chain recombines TRBV6-5 with TRBJ1-1, with unresolved D. The germline V and J ends were trimmed by 2 bases and 5 bases, with 15 bases remaining between them. This CDR3 has 15 amino acids. Germline values: CDR1 MNHEY, CDR2 SVGAGI. CDR3 DNA: TGTGCCAGCAGTTACCCGGCAGGCCTAAGGACTGAAGCTTTCTTT. This translates into CASSYPAGLRTEAFF.

This chain uses TRBV15 with TRBJ1-4, with D unresolved. Trimming took off 0 bases at V and 10 bases at J, with 18 bases between the two ends. The CDR3 runs to 16 residues. Germline V CDR1 and CDR2: LNHNV, YYDKDF (reference sequence). CDR3 bases: TGTGCCACCAGCAGAGAAAAGGCCTTCTTACCGGGAAAACTGTTTTTT. Encoded protein: CATSREKAFLPGKLFF.

The V gene is TRBV7-8, the J gene TRBJ1-6; 10 nucleotides align to TRBD1. After removal of 4 bases from V and 9 bases from J, the junction contained 3 bases not matched to a gene. This CDR3 is built from 14 residues. CDR1 and CDR2 from the germline V gene are SGHVS and FQNEAQ. This CDR3 is CASSSGQGISPLHF. CDR3 bases: TGTGCCAGCAGCTCGGGACAGGGGATTTCACCCCTCCACTTT. Supplemented by reference TRBV7-8 and TRBJ1-6, the full variable domain reads GAGVSQSPRYKVAKRGQDVALRCDPISGHVSLFWYQQALGQGPEFLTYFQNEAQLDKSGLPSDRFFAERPEGSVSTLKIQRTQQEDSAVYLCASSSGQGISPLHFGNGTRLTVT.

The chain couples TRBV7-8 to TRBJ2-2; the match to TRBD2 covers 8 bases. This CDR3 spans 16 amino acids. CDR1 and CDR2 from the germline V gene are SGHVS and FQNEAQ. V lost 2 bases to trimming and J lost 7 bases; unmatched junction nucleotides: 9. CDR3 sequence (DNA): TGTGCCAGCAGCTTAATACGGGAGGGCCGGAGCGGGGAGCTGTTTTTT. Encoded protein: CASSLIREGRSGELFF.

This rearrangement joins TRBV12-3 or TRBV12-4 to TRBJ2-3, with a possible D match to TRBD2 (6 bases). The CDR3 has 12 residues. V lost 1 base and J 11 bases, leaving 10 bases between the germline ends. Written as DNA, the CDR3 is TGTGCCAGCAGTTTAGTTAGCGGCGAGCAGTATTTT. Protein sequence: CASSLVSGEQYF.

This clonotype was seen a handful of times. The J gene is TRBJ2-1, the V gene TRBV7-3, with 9 positions matching TRBD2. CDR3 length: 14 residues. Germline CDR1 SGHTA, CDR2 FQGTGA. J gave up 9 bases and V 6 bases, and 9 bases lay outside the gene matches. In nucleotides, the CDR3 is TGTGCCAGCAGTTGGGGTAGCGGGAGCGGTGAGCAGTTCTTC. It encodes CASSWGSGSGEQFF.

This rearrangement joins TRBV6-2 or TRBV6-3 to TRBJ1-1, with D possibly TRBD1 on 6 matching bases. This CDR3 is 14 amino acids long. V was cut by 7 bases and J by 5 bases, with 17 bases left in between. The germline V gene encodes CDR1 MNHEY and CDR2 SVGEGT. The CDR3 region is CASNDRGGRTEAFF. The CDR3, as DNA: TGTGCCAGCAACGACCGAGGGGGACGAACTGAAGCTTTCTTT.

The V call is TRBV7-2, the J call TRBJ1-6; D may be TRBD1 (5 bases). CDR1 is SGHTA, CDR2 FQGNSA, per germline. V shed 1 base and J shed 9 bases, with 10 bases lying between them. The CDR3 sequence is 14 residues long. This CDR3 reads CASSLEGFASPLHF. In nucleotides, the CDR3 is TGTGCCAGCAGCTTAGAGGGGTTCGCTTCACCCCTCCACTTT.

The chain carries TRBV30 and TRBJ2-2; no reliable D call. The CDR3 runs 19 residues. CDR1 and CDR2 (germline): GTSNPN, SVGIG (reference sequence). Trimming took off 0 bases at V and 0 bases at J, with 20 bases between the two ends. CDR3 coding DNA: TGTGCCTGGAGTGTACGTGGAGTAGGGTCCGGCACGAACACCGGGGAGCTGTTTTTT. Translation: CAWSVRGVGSGTNTGELFF.

This chain's CDR3 is CASSFGSKNNQPQHF. The DNA of the CDR3 is TGTGCCAGCAGCTTCGGCAGTAAAAACAATCAGCCCCAGCATTTT. V and J are TRBV7-2 and TRBJ1-5; D is unclear. Germline assignment: CDR1 SGHTA and CDR2 FQGNSA. The CDR3 runs to 15 residues. The V and J ends lost 3 bases and 3 bases respectively, with 12 bases between them.

V gene TRBV6-2 or TRBV6-3 combines with J gene TRBJ1-1; a possible D gene is TRBD1 (6 bases). Looked up from germline, CDR1 is MNHEY and CDR2 is SVGEGT. This CDR3 contains 15 residues. Trimming pared 6 bases from V and 5 bases from J, leaving 19 bases between. The CDR3 sequence: CASSSLGGAGTEAFF. CDR3 bases: TGTGCCAGCAGCTCCCTTGGGGGGGCAGGGACTGAAGCTTTCTTT.

This clonotype came up a few times. V and J are TRBV6-2 or TRBV6-3 and TRBJ2-1, with a weak D call TRBD2 (6 bases). This CDR3 is 14 amino acids long. V lost 6 bases to trimming and J lost 6 bases, with 15 bases between them. Germline V gene sequence: CDR1 MNHEY, CDR2 SVGEGT. CDR3 DNA: TGTGCCAGCAGCACCCGTAGCGGCTTCAATGAGCAGTTCTTC. Its protein is CASSTRSGFNEQFF.

Only a few counts were recorded for this clonotype. V is TRBV6-1 and J is TRBJ1-5; 8 bases line up with TRBD1. This CDR3 has 14 residues. Germline V gives CDR1 MNHNS, CDR2 SASEGT. The ends lost 8 bases at V and 2 bases at J; junction bases unmatched: 5. Here the CDR3 reads CASRTGRGNQPQHF. As DNA, the CDR3 is TGTGCCAGCCGGACAGGGAGGGGCAATCAGCCCCAGCATTTT.

In its sample, this clonotype was seen a few times. The chain couples TRBV27 to TRBJ2-5, with 10 nucleotides matching TRBD1. Per germline, CDR1 MNHEY and CDR2 SMNVEV (reference sequence). The CDR3 is made up of 14 amino acids. V lost 6 bases and J lost 4; bases outside the gene matches: 5. The DNA for the CDR3 is TGTGCCAGCAGGGGGACAGGGGTCCTAGAGACCCAGTACTTC. Translated: CASRGTGVLETQYF.